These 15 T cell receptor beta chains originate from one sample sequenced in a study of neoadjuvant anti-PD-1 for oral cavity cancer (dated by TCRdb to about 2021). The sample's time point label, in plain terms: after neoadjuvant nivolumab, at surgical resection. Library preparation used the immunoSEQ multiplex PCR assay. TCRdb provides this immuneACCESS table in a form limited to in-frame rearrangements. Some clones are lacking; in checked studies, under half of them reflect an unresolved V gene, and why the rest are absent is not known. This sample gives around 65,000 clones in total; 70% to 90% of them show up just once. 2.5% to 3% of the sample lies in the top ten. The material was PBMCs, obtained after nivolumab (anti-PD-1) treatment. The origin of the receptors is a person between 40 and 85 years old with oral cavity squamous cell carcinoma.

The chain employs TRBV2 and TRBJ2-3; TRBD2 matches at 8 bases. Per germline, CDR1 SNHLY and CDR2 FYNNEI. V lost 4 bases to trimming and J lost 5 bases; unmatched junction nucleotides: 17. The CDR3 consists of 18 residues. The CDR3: CASSVSSRRGAWGDTQYF. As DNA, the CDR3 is TGTGCCAGCAGTGTTTCGTCTCGGCGGGGGGCCTGGGGAGATACGCAGTATTTT.

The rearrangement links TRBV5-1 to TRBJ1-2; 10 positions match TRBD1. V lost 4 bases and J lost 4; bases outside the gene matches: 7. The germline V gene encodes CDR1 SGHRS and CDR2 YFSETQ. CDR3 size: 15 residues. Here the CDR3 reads CASSRGQGESYGYTF. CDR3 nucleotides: TGCGCCAGCAGCAGAGGACAGGGGGAGAGCTATGGCTACACCTTC.

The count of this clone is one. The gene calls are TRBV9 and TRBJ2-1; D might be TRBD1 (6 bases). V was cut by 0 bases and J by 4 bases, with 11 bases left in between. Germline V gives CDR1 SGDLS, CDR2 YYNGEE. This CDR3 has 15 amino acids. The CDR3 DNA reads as TGTGCCAGCAGCGTAGAGGACAGTTGGTACAATGAGCAGTTCTTC. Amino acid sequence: CASSVEDSWYNEQFF.

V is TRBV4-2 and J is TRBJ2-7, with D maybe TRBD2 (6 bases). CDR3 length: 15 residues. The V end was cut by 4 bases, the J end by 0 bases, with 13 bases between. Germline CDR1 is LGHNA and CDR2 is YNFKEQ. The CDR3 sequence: CASSPIRGNSYEQYF. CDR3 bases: TGTGCCAGCAGCCCCATCCGGGGGAACTCCTACGAGCAGTACTTC.

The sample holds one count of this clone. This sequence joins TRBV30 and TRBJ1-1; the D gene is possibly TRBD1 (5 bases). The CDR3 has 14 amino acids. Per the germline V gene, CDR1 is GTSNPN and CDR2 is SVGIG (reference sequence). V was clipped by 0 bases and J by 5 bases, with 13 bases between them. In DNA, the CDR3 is TGTGCCTGGAGTGTGAGGGGCGCCGGGACTGAAGCTTTCTTT. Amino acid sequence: CAWSVRGAGTEAFF.

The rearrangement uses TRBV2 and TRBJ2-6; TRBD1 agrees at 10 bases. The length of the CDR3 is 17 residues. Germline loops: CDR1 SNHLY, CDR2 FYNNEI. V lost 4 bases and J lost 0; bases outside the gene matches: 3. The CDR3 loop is CASSVRDRGSGANVLTF. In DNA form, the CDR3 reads TGTGCCAGCAGTGTACGGGACAGGGGCTCTGGGGCCAACGTCCTGACTTTC.

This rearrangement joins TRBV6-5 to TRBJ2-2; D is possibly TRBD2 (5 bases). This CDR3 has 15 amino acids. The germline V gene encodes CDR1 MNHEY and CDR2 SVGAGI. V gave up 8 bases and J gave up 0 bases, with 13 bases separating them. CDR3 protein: CASGEWSPNTGELFF. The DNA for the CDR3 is TGTGCCAGCGGGGAGTGGAGCCCGAACACCGGGGAGCTGTTTTTT.

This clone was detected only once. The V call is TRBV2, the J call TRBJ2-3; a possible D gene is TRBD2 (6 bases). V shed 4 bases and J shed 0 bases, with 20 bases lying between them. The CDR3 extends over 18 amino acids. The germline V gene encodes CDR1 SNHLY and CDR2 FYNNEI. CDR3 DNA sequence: TGTGCCAGCAGTGTCCCAAAATCCAGGGAGGCGAGCACAGATACGCAGTATTTT. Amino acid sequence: CASSVPKSREASTDTQYF.

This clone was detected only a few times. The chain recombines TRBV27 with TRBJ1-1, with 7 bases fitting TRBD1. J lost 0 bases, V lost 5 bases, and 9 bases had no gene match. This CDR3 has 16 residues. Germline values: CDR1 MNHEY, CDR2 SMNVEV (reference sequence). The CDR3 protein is CASSDRVLSMNTEAFF. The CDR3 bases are TGTGCCAGCAGTGACAGGGTCTTGTCCATGAACACTGAAGCTTTCTTT.

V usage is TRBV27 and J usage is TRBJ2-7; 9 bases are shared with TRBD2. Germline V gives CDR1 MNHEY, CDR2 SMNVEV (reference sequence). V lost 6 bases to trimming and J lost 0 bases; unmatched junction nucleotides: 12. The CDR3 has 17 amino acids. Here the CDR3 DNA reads TGTGCCAGCAGGGGGCGGGGGGGGCGGATAAGCTCCTACGAGCAGTACTTC. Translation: CASRGRGGRISSYEQYF.

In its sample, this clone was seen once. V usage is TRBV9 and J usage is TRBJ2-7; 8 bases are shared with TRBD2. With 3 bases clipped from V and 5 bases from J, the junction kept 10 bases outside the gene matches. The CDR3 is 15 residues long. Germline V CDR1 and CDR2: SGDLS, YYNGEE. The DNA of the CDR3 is TGTGCCAGCAGCGCGAGCGGGAGAGGTATCGACGAGCAGTACTTC. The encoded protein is CASSASGRGIDEQYF. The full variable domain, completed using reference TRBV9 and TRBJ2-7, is DSGVTQTPKHLITATGQRVTLRCSPRSGDLSVYWYQQSLDQGLQFLIQYYNGEERAKGNILERFSAQQFPDLHSELNLSSLELGDSALYFCASSASGRGIDEQYFGPGTRLTVT.

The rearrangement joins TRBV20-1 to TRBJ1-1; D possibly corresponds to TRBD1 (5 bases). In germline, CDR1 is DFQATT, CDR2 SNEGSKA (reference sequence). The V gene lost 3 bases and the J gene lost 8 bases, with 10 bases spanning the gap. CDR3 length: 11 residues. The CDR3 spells CSASDSQEAFF. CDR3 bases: TGCAGTGCTAGTGACAGTCAAGAAGCTTTCTTT.

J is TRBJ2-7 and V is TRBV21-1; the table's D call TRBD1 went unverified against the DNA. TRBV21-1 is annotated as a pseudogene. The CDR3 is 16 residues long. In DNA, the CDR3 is TGTGCCAGCGGGGTCGGAAGACAGGGGGCGAATTACGAGCAGTACTTC. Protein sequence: CASGVGRQGANYEQYF.

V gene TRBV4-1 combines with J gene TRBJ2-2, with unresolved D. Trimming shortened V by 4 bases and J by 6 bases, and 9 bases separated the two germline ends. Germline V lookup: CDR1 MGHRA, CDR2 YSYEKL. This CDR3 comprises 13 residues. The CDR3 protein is CASSPWWAGELFF. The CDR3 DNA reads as TGCGCCAGCAGCCCGTGGTGGGCCGGGGAGCTGTTTTTT.

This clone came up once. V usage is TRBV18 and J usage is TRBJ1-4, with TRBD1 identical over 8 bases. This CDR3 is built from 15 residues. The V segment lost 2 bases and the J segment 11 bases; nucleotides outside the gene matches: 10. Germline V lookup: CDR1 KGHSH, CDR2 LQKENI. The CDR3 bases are TGTGCCAGCTCACCAGACTACAGGGGGGTTTTGAAACTGTTTTTT. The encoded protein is CASSPDYRGVLKLFF. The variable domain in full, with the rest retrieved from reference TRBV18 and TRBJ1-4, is NAGVMQNPRHLVRRRGQEARLRCSPMKGHSHVYWYRQLPEEGLKFMVYLQKENIIDESGMPKERFSAEFPKEGPSILRIQQVVRGDSAAYFCASSPDYRGVLKLFFGSGTQLSVL.